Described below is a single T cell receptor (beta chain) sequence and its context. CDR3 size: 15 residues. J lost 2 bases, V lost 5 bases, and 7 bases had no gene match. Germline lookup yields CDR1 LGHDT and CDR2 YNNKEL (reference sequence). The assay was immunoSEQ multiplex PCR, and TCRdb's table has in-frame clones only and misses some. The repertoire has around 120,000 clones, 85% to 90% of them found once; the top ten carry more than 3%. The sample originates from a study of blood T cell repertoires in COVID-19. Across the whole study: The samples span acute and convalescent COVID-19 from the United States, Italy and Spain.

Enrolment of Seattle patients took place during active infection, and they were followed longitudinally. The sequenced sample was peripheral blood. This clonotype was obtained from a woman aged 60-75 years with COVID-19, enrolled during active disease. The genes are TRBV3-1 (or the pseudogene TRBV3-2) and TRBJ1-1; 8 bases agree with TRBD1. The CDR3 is CASSSWTGRNTEAFF. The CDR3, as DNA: TGTGCCAGCAGCTCCTGGACAGGGCGCAACACTGAAGCTTTCTTT.